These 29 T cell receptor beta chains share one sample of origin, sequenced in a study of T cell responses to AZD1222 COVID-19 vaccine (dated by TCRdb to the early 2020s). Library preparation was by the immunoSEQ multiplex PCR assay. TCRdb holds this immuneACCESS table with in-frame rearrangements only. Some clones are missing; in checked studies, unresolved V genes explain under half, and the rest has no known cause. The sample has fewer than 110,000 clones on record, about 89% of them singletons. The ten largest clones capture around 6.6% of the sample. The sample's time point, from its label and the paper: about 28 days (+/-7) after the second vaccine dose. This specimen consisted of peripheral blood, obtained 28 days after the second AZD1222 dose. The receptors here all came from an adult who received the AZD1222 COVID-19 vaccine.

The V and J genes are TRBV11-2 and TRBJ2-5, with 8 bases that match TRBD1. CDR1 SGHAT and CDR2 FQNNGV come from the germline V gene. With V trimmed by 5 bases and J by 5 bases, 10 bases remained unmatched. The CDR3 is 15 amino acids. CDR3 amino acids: CASSPRQGRRETQYF. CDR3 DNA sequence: TGTGCCAGCAGCCCGCGACAGGGGAGGAGGGAGACCCAGTACTTC.

CDR3 loop: CASSLVGDRELFF. As DNA, the CDR3 is TGTGCCAGCAGCTTAGTGGGGGACCGGGAGCTGTTTTTT. The V gene is TRBV7-8, the J gene TRBJ2-2; D is perhaps TRBD1 or TRBD2 (5 bases each). CDR1 and CDR2 (germline): SGHVS, FQNEAQ. V shed 1 base and J shed 9 bases, with 9 bases lying between them. The CDR3 is 13 residues long.

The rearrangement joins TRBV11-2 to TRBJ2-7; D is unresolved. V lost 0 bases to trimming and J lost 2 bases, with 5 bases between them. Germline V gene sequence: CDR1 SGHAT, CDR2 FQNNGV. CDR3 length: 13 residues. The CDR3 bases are TGTGCCAGCAGCTTAGATGGAACCTACGAGCAGTACTTC. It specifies CASSLDGTYEQYF. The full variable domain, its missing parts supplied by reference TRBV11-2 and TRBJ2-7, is EAGVAQSPRYKIIEKRQSVAFWCNPISGHATLYWYQQILGQGPKLLIQFQNNGVVDDSQLPKDRFSAERLKGVDSTLKIQPAKLEDSAVYLCASSLDGTYEQYFGPGTRLTVT.

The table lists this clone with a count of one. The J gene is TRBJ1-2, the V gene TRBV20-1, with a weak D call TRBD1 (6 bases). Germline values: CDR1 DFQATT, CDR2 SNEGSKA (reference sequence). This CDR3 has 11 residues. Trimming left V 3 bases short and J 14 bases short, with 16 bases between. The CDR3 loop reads CSASGSYRATF. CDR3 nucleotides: TGCAGTGCTAGTGGATCTTACAGGGCTACCTTC.

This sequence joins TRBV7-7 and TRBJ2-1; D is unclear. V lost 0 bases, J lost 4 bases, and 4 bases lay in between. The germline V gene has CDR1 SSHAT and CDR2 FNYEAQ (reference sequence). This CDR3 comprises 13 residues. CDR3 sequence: CASSLAEYNEQFF. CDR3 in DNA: TGTGCCAGCAGCTTAGCGGAGTACAATGAGCAGTTCTTC.

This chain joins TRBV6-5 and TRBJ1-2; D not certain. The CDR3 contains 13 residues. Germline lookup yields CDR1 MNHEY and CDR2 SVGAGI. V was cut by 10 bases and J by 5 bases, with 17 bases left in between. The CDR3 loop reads CATFSIRLYGYTF. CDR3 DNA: TGTGCCACCTTCTCGATCCGACTATATGGCTACACCTTC.

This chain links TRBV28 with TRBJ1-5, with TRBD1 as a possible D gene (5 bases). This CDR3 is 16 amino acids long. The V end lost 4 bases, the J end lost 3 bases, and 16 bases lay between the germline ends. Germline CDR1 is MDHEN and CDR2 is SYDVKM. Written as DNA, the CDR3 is TGTGCCAGCAGTTCCCCGGGACTCGATGACAATCAGCCCCAGCATTTT. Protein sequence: CASSSPGLDDNQPQHF. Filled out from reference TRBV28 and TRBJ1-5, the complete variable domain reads DVKVTQSSRYLVKRTGEKVFLECVQDMDHENMFWYRQDPGLGLRLIYFSYDVKMKEKGDIPEGYSVSREKKERFSLILESASTNQTSMYLCASSSPGLDDNQPQHFGDGTRLSIL.

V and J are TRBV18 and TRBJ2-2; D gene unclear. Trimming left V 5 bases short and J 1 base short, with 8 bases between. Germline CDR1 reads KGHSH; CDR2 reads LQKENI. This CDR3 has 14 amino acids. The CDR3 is CASSSTVNTGELFF. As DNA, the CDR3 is TGTGCCAGCTCATCAACAGTGAACACCGGGGAGCTGTTTTTT.

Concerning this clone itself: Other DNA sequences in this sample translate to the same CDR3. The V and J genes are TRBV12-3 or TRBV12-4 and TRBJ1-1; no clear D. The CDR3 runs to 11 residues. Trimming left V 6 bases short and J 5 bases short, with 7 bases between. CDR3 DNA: TGTGCCAGCAGCATCGGTACTGAAGCTTTCTTT. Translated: CASSIGTEAFF.

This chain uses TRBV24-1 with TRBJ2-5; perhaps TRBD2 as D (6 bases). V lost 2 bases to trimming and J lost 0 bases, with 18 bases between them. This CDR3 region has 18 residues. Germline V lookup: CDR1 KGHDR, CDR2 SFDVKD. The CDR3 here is CATSDSAPSGPYQETQYF. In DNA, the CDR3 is TGTGCCACCAGTGATTCCGCCCCCAGCGGGCCATACCAAGAGACCCAGTACTTC.

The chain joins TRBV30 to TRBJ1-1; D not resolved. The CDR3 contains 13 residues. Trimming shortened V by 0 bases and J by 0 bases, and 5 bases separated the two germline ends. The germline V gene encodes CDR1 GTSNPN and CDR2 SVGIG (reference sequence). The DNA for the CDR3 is TGTGCCTGGAGTGTTATACTGAACACTGAAGCTTTCTTT. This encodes CAWSVILNTEAFF.

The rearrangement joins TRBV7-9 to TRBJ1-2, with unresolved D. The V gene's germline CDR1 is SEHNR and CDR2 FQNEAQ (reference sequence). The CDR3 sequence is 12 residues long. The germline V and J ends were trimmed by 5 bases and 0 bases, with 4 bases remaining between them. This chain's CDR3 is CASSITNYGYTF. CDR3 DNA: TGTGCCAGCAGCATTACTAACTATGGCTACACCTTC.

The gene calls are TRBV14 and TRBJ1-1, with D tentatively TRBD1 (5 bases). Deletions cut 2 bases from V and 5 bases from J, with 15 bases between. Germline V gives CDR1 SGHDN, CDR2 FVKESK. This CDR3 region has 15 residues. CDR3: CASSQLVGAWTEAFF. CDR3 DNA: TGTGCCAGCAGCCAATTAGTAGGGGCATGGACTGAAGCTTTCTTT.

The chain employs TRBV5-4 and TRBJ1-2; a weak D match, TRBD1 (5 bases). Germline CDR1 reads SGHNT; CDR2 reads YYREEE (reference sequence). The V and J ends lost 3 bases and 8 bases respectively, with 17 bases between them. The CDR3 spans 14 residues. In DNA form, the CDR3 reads TGTGCCAGCAGCTCCCGACAGACGCCCGCAGGCTACACCTTC. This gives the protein CASSSRQTPAGYTF.

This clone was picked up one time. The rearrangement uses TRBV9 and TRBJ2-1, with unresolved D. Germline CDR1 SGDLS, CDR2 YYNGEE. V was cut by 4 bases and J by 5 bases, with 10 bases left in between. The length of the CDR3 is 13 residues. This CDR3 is CASSPRINNEQFF. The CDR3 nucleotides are TGTGCCAGCAGCCCTAGGATAAACAATGAGCAGTTCTTC. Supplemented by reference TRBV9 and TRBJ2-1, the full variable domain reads DSGVTQTPKHLITATGQRVTLRCSPRSGDLSVYWYQQSLDQGLQFLIQYYNGEERAKGNILERFSAQQFPDLHSELNLSSLELGDSALYFCASSPRINNEQFFGPGTRLTVL.

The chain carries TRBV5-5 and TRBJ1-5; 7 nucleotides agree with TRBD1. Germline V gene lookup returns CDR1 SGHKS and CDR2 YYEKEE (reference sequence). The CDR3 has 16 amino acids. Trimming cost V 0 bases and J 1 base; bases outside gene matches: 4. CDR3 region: CASSLEGGWSNQPQHF. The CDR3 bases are TGTGCCAGCAGCTTGGAAGGGGGCTGGAGCAATCAGCCCCAGCATTTT.

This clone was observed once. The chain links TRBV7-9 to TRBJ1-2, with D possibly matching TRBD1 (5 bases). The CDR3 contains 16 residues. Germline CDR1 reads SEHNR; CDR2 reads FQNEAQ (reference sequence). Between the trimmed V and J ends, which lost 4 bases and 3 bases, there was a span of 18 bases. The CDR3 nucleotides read TGTGCCAGCAGCTCATACAATTCAGGGCGCGACTATGGCTACACCTTC. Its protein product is CASSSYNSGRDYGYTF.

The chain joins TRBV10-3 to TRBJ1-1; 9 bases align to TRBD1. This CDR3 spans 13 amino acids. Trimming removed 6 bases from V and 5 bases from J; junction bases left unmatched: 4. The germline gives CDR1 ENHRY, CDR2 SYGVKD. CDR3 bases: TGTGCCATCAGGGGACAGGGTGAGACTGAAGCTTTCTTT. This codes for CAIRGQGETEAFF.

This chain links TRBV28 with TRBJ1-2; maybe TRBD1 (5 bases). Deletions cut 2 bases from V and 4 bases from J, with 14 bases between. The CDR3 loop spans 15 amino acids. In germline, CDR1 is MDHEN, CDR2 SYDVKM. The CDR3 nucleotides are TGTGCCAGCAGTTTAAAGAAGGGGCTGAGCTATGGCTACACCTTC. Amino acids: CASSLKKGLSYGYTF.

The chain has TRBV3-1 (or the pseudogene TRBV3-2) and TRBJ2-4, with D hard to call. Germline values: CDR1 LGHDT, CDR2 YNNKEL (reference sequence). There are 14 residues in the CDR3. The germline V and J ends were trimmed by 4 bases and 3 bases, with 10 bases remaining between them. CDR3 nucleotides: TGTGCCAGCAGCCCCACCCTAGGCAAAAACATTCAGTACTTC. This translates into CASSPTLGKNIQYF.

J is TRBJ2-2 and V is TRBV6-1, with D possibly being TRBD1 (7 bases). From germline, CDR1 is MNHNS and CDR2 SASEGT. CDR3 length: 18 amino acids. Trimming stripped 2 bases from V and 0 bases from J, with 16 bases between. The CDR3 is CASSEPPGGGTNTGELFF. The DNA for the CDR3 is TGTGCCAGCAGTGAACCCCCAGGGGGAGGAACGAACACCGGGGAGCTGTTTTTT.

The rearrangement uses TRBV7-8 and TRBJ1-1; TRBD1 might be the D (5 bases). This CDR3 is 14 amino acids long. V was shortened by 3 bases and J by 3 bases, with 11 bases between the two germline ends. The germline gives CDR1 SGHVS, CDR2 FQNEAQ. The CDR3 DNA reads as TGTGCCAGCAGCTTTAAGACAGCCTACACTGAAGCTTTCTTT. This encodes CASSFKTAYTEAFF.

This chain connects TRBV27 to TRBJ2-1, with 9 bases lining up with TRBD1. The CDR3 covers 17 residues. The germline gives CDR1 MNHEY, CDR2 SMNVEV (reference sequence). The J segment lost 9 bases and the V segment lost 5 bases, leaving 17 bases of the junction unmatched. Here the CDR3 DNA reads TGTGCCAGCAGTGGGGAACAGGGGGCAGCTTCGTTCGGTGAGCAGTTCTTC. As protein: CASSGEQGAASFGEQFF.

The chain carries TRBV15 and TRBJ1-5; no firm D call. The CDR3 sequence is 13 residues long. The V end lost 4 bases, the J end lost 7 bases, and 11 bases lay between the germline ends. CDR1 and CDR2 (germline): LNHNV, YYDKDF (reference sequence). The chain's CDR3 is CATSIPSGQPQHF. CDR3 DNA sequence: TGTGCCACCAGCATTCCCTCCGGCCAGCCCCAGCATTTT.

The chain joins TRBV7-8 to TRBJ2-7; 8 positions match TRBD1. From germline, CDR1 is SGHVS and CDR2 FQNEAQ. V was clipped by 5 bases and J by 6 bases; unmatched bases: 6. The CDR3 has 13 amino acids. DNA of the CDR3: TGTGCCAGCAGCCGGACAGGGATGGGCGAGCAGTACTTC. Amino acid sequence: CASSRTGMGEQYF.

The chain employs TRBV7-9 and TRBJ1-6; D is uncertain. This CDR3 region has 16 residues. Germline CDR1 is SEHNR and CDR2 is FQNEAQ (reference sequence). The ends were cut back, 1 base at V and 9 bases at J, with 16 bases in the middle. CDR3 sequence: CASSLGGARSGSPLHF. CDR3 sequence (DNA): TGTGCCAGCAGCTTAGGGGGTGCCAGGTCAGGTTCACCCCTCCACTTT.

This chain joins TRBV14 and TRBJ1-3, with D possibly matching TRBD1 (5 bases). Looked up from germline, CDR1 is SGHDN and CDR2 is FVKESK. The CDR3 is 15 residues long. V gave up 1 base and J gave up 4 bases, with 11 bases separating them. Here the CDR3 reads CASSQGGTGGNTIYF. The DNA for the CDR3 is TGTGCCAGCAGCCAAGGGGGGACGGGCGGAAACACCATATATTTT.

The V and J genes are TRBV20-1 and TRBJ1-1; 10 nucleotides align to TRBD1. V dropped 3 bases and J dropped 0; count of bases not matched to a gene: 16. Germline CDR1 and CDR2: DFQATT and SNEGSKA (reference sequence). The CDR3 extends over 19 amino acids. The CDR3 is CSASAEHLRTGGLNTEAFF. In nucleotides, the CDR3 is TGCAGTGCTAGTGCCGAACACCTTAGGACAGGGGGACTGAACACTGAAGCTTTCTTT.

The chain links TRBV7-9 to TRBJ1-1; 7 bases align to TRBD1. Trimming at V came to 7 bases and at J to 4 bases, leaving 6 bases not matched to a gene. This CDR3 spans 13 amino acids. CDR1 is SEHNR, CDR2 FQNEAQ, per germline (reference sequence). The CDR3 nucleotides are TGTGCCAGCACCCATCGACAGGGCACTGAAGCTTTCTTT. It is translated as CASTHRQGTEAFF.